These 26 T cell receptor beta chains came from one sample sequenced in a study of cytomegalovirus exposure and HLA in healthy donors. The PCR was carried out with 60 Vbeta primers and 13 Jbeta primers. This table comes from immunoSEQ multiplex PCR, and its TCRdb copy is limited to in-frame clones, with some not included. The sample has about 85,000 clones, about four fifths seen once. The sample was PBMCs. Source of these receptors: a man aged 45 to 65 in good health and CMV-seropositive.

This chain links TRBV19 with TRBJ2-3; 10 bases match TRBD1. CDR1 LNHDA and CDR2 SQIVND come from the germline V gene (reference sequence). Losses at the gene ends were 4 bases for V and 3 bases for J; bases not matched to a gene: 1. The CDR3 is made up of 14 amino acids. In DNA, the CDR3 is TGTGCCAGTAGTAGGACAGGGGGAACAGATACGCAGTATTTT. Translation: CASSRTGGTDTQYF.

The sample holds one count of this clone. This chain connects TRBV7-2 to TRBJ1-2; the D gene is possibly TRBD1 (6 bases). With 5 bases removed from V and 0 bases from J, the gap between germline ends came to 10 bases. CDR3 length: 14 amino acids. From germline, CDR1 is SGHTA and CDR2 FQGNSA. The CDR3 nucleotides read TGTGCCAGCAGCGTACAGGGTTCTAACTATGGCTACACCTTC. It encodes CASSVQGSNYGYTF.

The chain links TRBV14 to TRBJ2-1; no clear D. The germline gives CDR1 SGHDN, CDR2 FVKESK. The ends were cut back, 1 base at V and 4 bases at J, with 8 bases in the middle. The CDR3 consists of 14 residues. The CDR3 loop is CASSQASTYNEQFF. The DNA for the CDR3 is TGTGCCAGCAGCCAAGCGAGTACTTACAATGAGCAGTTCTTC.

The chain carries TRBV6-1 and TRBJ2-1, with TRBD2 matching 8 bases. The V gene end was trimmed by 6 bases and the J gene end by 3 bases; junction bases not matched to a gene: 7. Germline V CDR1 and CDR2: MNHNS, SASEGT. This CDR3 region has 15 residues. This CDR3 reads CASSPSGPNYNEQFF. CDR3 DNA: TGTGCCAGCAGCCCTAGCGGGCCCAACTACAATGAGCAGTTCTTC.

This chain joins TRBV5-1 and TRBJ2-3; tentative D call: TRBD2 (5 bases). The V gene lost 4 bases and the J gene lost 2 bases, with 17 bases spanning the gap. The germline V gene encodes CDR1 SGHRS and CDR2 YFSETQ. CDR3 length equals 16 residues. The CDR3 DNA sequence: TGCGCCAGCAGCCCCCCGGCGGCGGGTGACACAGATACGCAGTATTTT. It codes for CASSPPAAGDTDTQYF.

The chain carries TRBV19 and TRBJ2-2, with TRBD2 matching over 11 bases. Germline trimming cut 6 bases from V and 6 bases from J; bases unmatched to any gene: 9. This CDR3 is built from 16 residues. The germline V gene has CDR1 LNHDA and CDR2 SQIVND (reference sequence). The DNA for the CDR3 is TGTGCCAGTAGCCCGACCGTAGCGGGAGGGCCCGGGGAGCTGTTTTTT. This translates into CASSPTVAGGPGELFF.

This clone has just a few counts. The chain uses TRBV29-1 and TRBJ1-1; no clear D. Per the germline V gene, CDR1 is SQVTM and CDR2 is ANQGSEA. Deletions cut 5 bases from V and 1 base from J, with 5 bases between. The CDR3 length is 11 residues. The CDR3 DNA reads as TGCAGCGTTTTAGAGAACACTGAAGCTTTCTTT. Translating it yields CSVLENTEAFF.

The V gene is TRBV14, the J gene TRBJ1-1; D is possibly TRBD1 (5 bases). Deletions cut 2 bases from V and 6 bases from J, with 7 bases between. The germline V gene encodes CDR1 SGHDN and CDR2 FVKESK. The CDR3 covers 12 residues. The CDR3 DNA is TGTGCCAGCAGCCAAATCAGGGCTGAAGCTTTCTTT. This gives the protein CASSQIRAEAFF.

The chain uses TRBV11-2 and TRBJ1-1; D gene uncertain. This CDR3 region has 12 residues. V was clipped by 9 bases and J by 8 bases, with 16 bases between them. Looked up from germline, CDR1 is SGHAT and CDR2 is FQNNGV. CDR3 residues: CASTSFRGEAFF. CDR3 nucleotides: TGTGCCAGTACTTCGTTTAGAGGGGAAGCTTTCTTT.

This rearrangement joins TRBV5-1 to TRBJ2-7; 9 bases match TRBD2. The germline V gene encodes CDR1 SGHRS and CDR2 YFSETQ. Trimming took 5 bases from V and 3 from J; bases not matched to a gene: 3. The CDR3 is 13 amino acids. The chain's CDR3 is CASRKAGGYEQYF. The CDR3 DNA follows: TGCGCCAGCAGGAAAGCGGGGGGCTACGAGCAGTACTTC. The variable domain in full, completed from reference TRBV5-1 and TRBJ2-7, reads KAGVTQTPRYLIKTRGQQVTLSCSPISGHRSVSWYQQTPGQGLQFLFEYFSETQRNKGNFPGRFSGRQFSNSRSEMNVSTLELGDSALYLCASRKAGGYEQYFGPGTRLTVT.

This rearrangement joins TRBV4-3 to TRBJ2-1; 8 nucleotides agree with TRBD2. The germline V gene encodes CDR1 LGHNA and CDR2 YSLEER. This CDR3 contains 17 residues. V lost 0 bases and J lost 5; bases outside the gene matches: 9. CDR3 sequence: CASSQDSGGGYNNEQFF. CDR3 coding DNA: TGCGCCAGCAGCCAAGATTCCGGGGGGGGTTATAACAATGAGCAGTTCTTC.

This clone has more than one count but fewer than ten. The V call is TRBV29-1, the J call TRBJ2-7; 15 nucleotides match TRBD2. Germline CDR1 reads SQVTM; CDR2 reads ANQGSEA. V shed 4 bases and J 2 bases; nucleotides not matched to a gene: 18. CDR3 length: 20 residues. CDR3 loop: CSVVFPPVGTSGRLTYEQYF. CDR3 sequence (DNA): TGCAGCGTTGTGTTCCCCCCAGTCGGGACTAGCGGGAGGTTAACCTACGAGCAGTACTTC.

The chain links TRBV4-3 to TRBJ2-6, with 11 bases lining up with TRBD2. Per germline, CDR1 LGHNA and CDR2 YSLEER. The CDR3 contains 19 residues. V was pared by 3 bases and J by 0 bases, with 7 bases of the junction left unmatched. The CDR3 DNA is TGCGCCAGCAGCCAGGTAATAGCGGGAGGGCGCTCTGGGGCCAACGTCCTGACTTTC. Residues: CASSQVIAGGRSGANVLTF.

In the case of this clone: Its ends do not fully match the called genes, so a read error is possible. The chain is built from TRBV7-9 and TRBJ1-1; D is undetermined. From germline, CDR1 is SEHNR and CDR2 FQNEAQ (reference sequence). The CDR3 spans 13 residues. CDR3 bases: TGTTCCAGCAGCTTCAGGCAGAACACTGAAGCTTTCTTT. The encoded protein is CSSSFRQNTEAFF.

The rearrangement joins TRBV25-1 to TRBJ2-3, with D tentatively TRBD2 (5 bases). CDR1 is MGHDK, CDR2 SYGVNS, per germline. CDR3 length equals 15 residues. The V and J ends lost 5 bases and 0 bases respectively, with 12 bases between them. The CDR3 reads CASSPMRASTDTQYF. CDR3 coding DNA: TGTGCCAGCAGTCCGATGAGGGCTAGCACAGATACGCAGTATTTT.

The CDR3 sequence: CASRGQGNEKLFF. The CDR3 DNA is TGTGCCAGCAGGGGACAGGGTAATGAAAAACTGTTTTTT. The chain employs TRBV6-1 and TRBJ1-4, with 9 bases identical to TRBD1. The CDR3 runs to 13 residues. Germline lookup yields CDR1 MNHNS and CDR2 SASEGT. Germline trimming cut 6 bases from V and 4 bases from J; bases unmatched to any gene: 0.

The gene calls are TRBV7-9 and TRBJ1-1; D is ambiguous. V dropped 6 bases and J dropped 1 base, with 21 bases sitting between them. The CDR3 extends over 17 amino acids. Germline V gene sequence: CDR1 SEHNR, CDR2 FQNEAQ (reference sequence). CDR3 nucleotides: TGTGCCAGCAGTCCACTGGAGTATAAGAAATCGAACACTGAAGCTTTCTTT. Amino acids: CASSPLEYKKSNTEAFF.

Only one count was recorded for this clone. The chain joins TRBV5-1 to TRBJ2-5, with D hard to call. V lost 2 bases, J lost 2 bases, and 7 bases lay in between. The CDR3 has 13 residues. Germline V CDR1 and CDR2: SGHRS, YFSETQ. CDR3 coding DNA: TGCGCCAGCAGCTTTGAGGTACAAGAGACCCAGTACTTC. It encodes CASSFEVQETQYF. The whole variable domain, remainder taken from reference TRBV5-1 and TRBJ2-5, is KAGVTQTPRYLIKTRGQQVTLSCSPISGHRSVSWYQQTPGQGLQFLFEYFSETQRNKGNFPGRFSGRQFSNSRSEMNVSTLELGDSALYLCASSFEVQETQYFGPGTRLLVL.

On this clone: The junction and the germline gene differ at one end; a read error may be behind it. V and J are TRBV7-9 and TRBJ2-5; D is undetermined. The CDR3 is made up of 15 amino acids. CDR1 is SEHNR, CDR2 FQNEAQ, per germline (reference sequence). The CDR3 is CSSPAPGPGVETQYF. The DNA for the CDR3 is TGTTCCAGCCCAGCCCCGGGTCCTGGAGTAGAGACCCAGTACTTC.

This clone was picked up a small number of times. J is TRBJ1-2 and V is TRBV11-2, with 8 bases lining up with TRBD1. The CDR3 covers 14 residues. V dropped 5 bases and J dropped 4; count of bases not matched to a gene: 6. The germline V gene has CDR1 SGHAT and CDR2 FQNNGV. CDR3 DNA sequence: TGTGCCAGCAGCACACGACAGGGGCGCTATGGCTACACCTTC. Its translation is CASSTRQGRYGYTF.

This chain connects TRBV29-1 to TRBJ1-1, with D uncertain. V shed 3 bases and J shed 4 bases, with 9 bases lying between them. CDR1 SQVTM and CDR2 ANQGSEA come from the germline V gene. CDR3 length: 12 residues. The DNA of the CDR3 is TGCAGCGTTGACGGGGTCGGCACTGAAGCTTTCTTT. Encoded protein: CSVDGVGTEAFF.

J is TRBJ1-5 and V is TRBV12-5; D might be TRBD1 (5 bases). V lost 7 bases and J lost 7, with 17 bases in between. The CDR3 runs 14 residues. CDR1 is LGHNT and CDR2 is FRNRAP in the germline V gene. The CDR3 sequence: CASVPPDSGQPQHF. In DNA form, the CDR3 reads TGTGCTAGTGTTCCACCCGACAGTGGACAGCCCCAGCATTTT.

DNA for the CDR3: TGTGCCAGCAGCTATAACCAGGGGATGCTGTTTTTT. This sequence encodes CASSYNQGMLFF. The V gene is TRBV7-2, the J gene TRBJ2-2; tentative D call: TRBD1 (6 bases). V was trimmed by 4 bases and J by 13 bases, leaving 13 bases between them. The length of the CDR3 is 12 residues. The V gene's germline CDR1 is SGHTA and CDR2 FQGNSA.

The chain combines TRBV12-5 with TRBJ2-5; D is unresolved. CDR3 length: 12 residues. Trimming shortened V by 1 base and J by 5 bases, and 5 bases separated the two germline ends. The germline CDR1 and CDR2 sequences are LGHNT and FRNRAP. DNA for the CDR3: TGTGCTAGTGGTTTGGACGGGGAGACCCAGTACTTC. Residues: CASGLDGETQYF. The variable domain in full, completed from reference TRBV12-5 and TRBJ2-5, reads DARVTQTPRHKVTEMGQEVTMRCQPILGHNTVFWYRQTMMQGLELLAYFRNRAPLDDSGMPKDRFSAEMPDATLATLKIQPSEPRDSAVYFCASGLDGETQYFGPGTRLLVL.

The chain recombines TRBV27 with TRBJ2-3; D is unclear. The CDR3 is made up of 13 amino acids. Germline V gene lookup returns CDR1 MNHEY and CDR2 SMNVEV (reference sequence). The V and J ends lost 8 bases and 2 bases respectively, with 11 bases between them. This chain's CDR3 is CASRISLTDTQYF. In DNA, the CDR3 is TGTGCCAGCCGGATTAGCCTCACAGATACGCAGTATTTT.

The V call is TRBV18, the J call TRBJ1-1; 8 bases match TRBD1. The V segment lost 5 bases and the J segment 0 bases; nucleotides outside the gene matches: 5. The germline CDR1 and CDR2 sequences are KGHSH and LQKENI. The CDR3 consists of 15 residues. The CDR3 DNA follows: TGTGCCAGCTCAACCGGGACAGGAATGAACACTGAAGCTTTCTTT. Residues: CASSTGTGMNTEAFF.